The 10 T cell receptor beta chains presented below share a single source sample, sequenced in a study of T cell repertoires in cytomegalovirus infection. TCRdb called the reads again in MiXCR, with one record for every CDR3 protein. Among approximately 300,000 distinct CDR3 sequences, roughly 28% were seen once, and the ten largest hold around 19%. For these receptors, no antigen is known. The sample was cultured PBMCs, taken from culture after CMV antigen stimulation. The receptors shown here come from a human donor in good health (CMV status not recorded). Some clones in this sample may be carry-over from other donors' samples.

Only a few counts were recorded for this clonotype. The chain carries TRBV15 and TRBJ2-7; maybe TRBD1 (5 bases). The CDR3 is 15 amino acids. Trimming removed 4 bases at V and 2 bases at J, with 15 bases between. Germline CDR1 reads LNHNV; CDR2 reads YYDKDF (reference sequence). The CDR3 is CATSISRAGTYEQYF. CDR3 sequence (DNA): TGTGCCACCAGCATAAGTCGAGCAGGGACCTACGAGCAGTACTTC.

The chain uses TRBV6-5 and TRBJ2-2; 7 bases line up with TRBD1. The CDR3 is made up of 15 amino acids. CDR1 MNHEY and CDR2 SVGAGI come from the germline V gene. The J segment lost 1 base and the V segment lost 2 bases, leaving 1 base of the junction unmatched. Here the CDR3 DNA reads TGTGCCAGCAGTTACGGGGACAGGAACACCGGGGAGCTGTTTTTT. It specifies CASSYGDRNTGELFF.

The genes are TRBV14 and TRBJ1-2; TRBD1 matches 12 bases. The J segment lost 4 bases and the V segment lost 3 bases, leaving 6 bases of the junction unmatched. The CDR3 consists of 16 residues. From germline, CDR1 is SGHDN and CDR2 FVKESK. The CDR3 bases are TGTGCCAGCAGCCAGGGACAGGGGGCTCCAGTCTATGGCTACACCTTC. Its protein is CASSQGQGAPVYGYTF.

In this sample, this clonotype turned up a few times. The gene calls are TRBV19 and TRBJ1-2, with unresolved D. Germline V gene sequence: CDR1 LNHDA, CDR2 SQIVND (reference sequence). With 9 bases removed from V and 2 bases from J, the gap between germline ends came to 22 bases. The CDR3 runs to 16 residues. The CDR3 protein is CASTPNSVTRNYGYTF. CDR3 coding DNA: TGTGCCAGCACCCCCAATTCAGTCACCCGGAACTATGGCTACACCTTC.

This chain connects TRBV5-1 to TRBJ2-1; weak D call: TRBD1 (6 bases). The germline V gene encodes CDR1 SGHRS and CDR2 YFSETQ. The V gene lost 4 bases and the J gene lost 7 bases, with 24 bases spanning the gap. The CDR3 loop spans 17 amino acids. CDR3 amino acids: CASSPYPPGVGFNEQFF. The CDR3 DNA follows: TGCGCCAGCAGCCCCTATCCTCCAGGGGTGGGATTTAATGAGCAGTTCTTC. Based on the CDR3 plus reference TRBV5-1 and TRBJ2-1, the full variable domain is KAGVTQTPRYLIKTRGQQVTLSCSPISGHRSVSWYQQTPGQGLQFLFEYFSETQRNKGNFPGRFSGRQFSNSRSEMNVSTLELGDSALYLCASSPYPPGVGFNEQFFGPGTRLTVL.

This clonotype was found a few times. V usage is TRBV7-9 and J usage is TRBJ1-5; 8 bases agree with TRBD1. V gave up 2 bases and J gave up 4 bases; unmatched junction bases: 7. The CDR3 is 16 residues long. CDR1 and CDR2 (germline): SEHNR, FQNEAQ (reference sequence). CDR3 DNA: TGTGCCAGCAGCTTAACCCTAACAGGGGGTAATCAGCCCCAGCATTTT. Protein product: CASSLTLTGGNQPQHF.

The chain combines TRBV5-1 with TRBJ2-2; D unresolved. V was trimmed by 2 bases and J by 3 bases, leaving 8 bases between them. The CDR3 runs 14 residues. CDR1 is SGHRS and CDR2 is YFSETQ in the germline V gene. CDR3 residues: CASSFSTDTGELFF. CDR3 sequence (DNA): TGCGCCAGCAGCTTTAGTACGGACACCGGGGAGCTGTTTTTT.

This clonotype was counted at least ten times. The CDR3 is CASSLGRGRENTEAFF. The CDR3, as DNA: TGTGCCAGCAGTTTGGGACGAGGACGGGAGAACACTGAAGCTTTCTTT. The chain carries TRBV12-3 or TRBV12-4 and TRBJ1-1; weak D call: TRBD1 (5 bases). This CDR3 comprises 16 residues. The V end was cut by 3 bases, the J end by 1 base, with 15 bases between.

In its sample, this clonotype was seen a few times. The V gene is TRBV5-6, the J gene TRBJ2-1; TRBD2 agrees at 9 bases. CDR3 length: 15 residues. The V segment lost 4 bases and the J segment 5 bases; nucleotides outside the gene matches: 7. CDR1 SGHDT and CDR2 YYEEEE come from the germline V gene. CDR3 in DNA: TGTGCCAGCAGCATTCCCAGCGGGGGGCACAATGAGCAGTTCTTC. Its protein is CASSIPSGGHNEQFF.

This clonotype came up a few times. V usage is TRBV20-1 and J usage is TRBJ2-7; weak D call: TRBD2 (6 bases). Germline-derived CDR1 and CDR2 are DFQATT and SNEGSKA (reference sequence). The CDR3 loop spans 11 amino acids. V was clipped by 8 bases and J by 5 bases, with 13 bases between them. CDR3: CSSGTSNEQYF. The DNA for the CDR3 is TGCAGTTCCGGGACTTCCAACGAGCAGTACTTC.